This TCR beta chain was sequenced for a study of blood T cell repertoires in COVID-19. The method was immunoSEQ multiplex PCR; TCRdb's version includes in-frame clones alone and lacks a portion of them. Of around 380,000 clones listed, 70% to 85% are singletons. With 6 bases clipped from V and 2 bases from J, the junction kept 17 bases outside the gene matches. The CDR3 loop spans 19 amino acids. Germline loops: CDR1 SGHAT, CDR2 FQNNGV. The V and J genes are TRBV11-2 and TRBJ2-2, with TRBD1 matching 8 bases. The clonotype was recovered from a human donor with acute or convalescent COVID-19. The donor label of this sample is uncertain. The sequencing sample was made of peripheral blood. The CDR3: CASSPSFGGRGRNTGELFF. The CDR3 nucleotides read TGTGCCAGCAGTCCCTCATTCGGCGGCAGGGGGCGAAACACCGGGGAGCTGTTTTTT. Supplemented by reference TRBV11-2 and TRBJ2-2, the full variable domain reads EAGVAQSPRYKIIEKRQSVAFWCNPISGHATLYWYQQILGQGPKLLIQFQNNGVVDDSQLPKDRFSAERLKGVDSTLKIQPAKLEDSAVYLCASSPSFGGRGRNTGELFFGEGSRLTVL.